The clone carrying this TCR beta chain showed up many times. Its cognate antigen is unknown. RNA transcripts served as the template for amplifying TCR beta CDR3 regions. Using the HTBI primer set, a first-round RT-PCR was run on the TCR CDR3. TCRdb itself ran the multiplex PCR reads through MiXCR, one entry per CDR3 protein. The sample has fewer than 600,000 distinct CDR3 sequences; 11% to 15% are singletons. Hyperthyroidism, newly diagnosed and lasting under 2 months, affected patients aged 18 to 65. Orbital computed tomography, thyroid ultrasound, serum thyroxine and TRAb, and clinical symptoms together informed the diagnoses. These data originate in a study of T cells in Graves' hyperthyroidism and ophthalmopathy. Points from the study as a whole: Blood also contained most expanded thyroid clonotypes above 0.001. Classification by a 13 V-J model distinguished ophthalmopathy from stable hyperthyroidism.

Sequencing input: blood. The source of this sequence is a woman aged 40 to 49 with Graves' hyperthyroidism.

In DNA, the CDR3 is TGTGCCAGCAGGGAACCCAGGAGAAACAATGAGCAGTTCTTC. Translation gives CASREPRRNNEQFF. This rearrangement joins TRBV6-1 to TRBJ2-1; D remains unclear. The CDR3 is 14 residues long. Germline assignment: CDR1 MNHNS and CDR2 SASEGT. Deletions cut 6 bases from V and 5 bases from J, with 14 bases between.